One and the same sample provided the 18 T cell receptor beta chains below, sequenced in a study of cytomegalovirus exposure and HLA in healthy donors (dated by TCRdb to 2015 to 2018). Libraries were made using the immunoSEQ multiplex PCR assay. TCRdb took this table from immuneACCESS and kept in-frame rearrangements with V and J called. Such tables lack part of the clones; where checked against another copy, unresolved V genes explain under half of the gap, and the rest is unexplained. Here the sample has 120,000 or so clones; approximately 88% occur a single time. The top ten clones comprise about 2% of the sample. The source material was PBMCs. These TCRs come from a woman aged 18 to 35 in good health and CMV-seronegative.

This chain uses TRBV4-1 with TRBJ2-7; TRBD2 aligns across 8 bases. After removal of 0 bases from V and 1 base from J, the junction contained 11 bases not matched to a gene. CDR1 and CDR2 (germline): MGHRA, YSYEKL. This CDR3 has 18 amino acids. The CDR3 spells CASSQDPPSGSYSYEQYF. The CDR3 DNA is TGCGCCAGCAGCCAAGATCCCCCTAGCGGGTCTTATTCCTACGAGCAGTACTTC.

This chain joins TRBV19 and TRBJ2-7; 8 bases are shared with TRBD2. Trimming removed 6 bases from V and 3 bases from J; junction bases left unmatched: 7. CDR1 and CDR2 from the germline V gene are LNHDA and SQIVND (reference sequence). The CDR3 loop spans 14 amino acids. CDR3 DNA: TGTGCCAGTAGCCCGGGACTAGTTGTCTACGAGCAGTACTTC. This encodes CASSPGLVVYEQYF.

In its sample, this clone was seen a few times. The chain has TRBV19 and TRBJ1-2; 10 bases align to TRBD1. This CDR3 has 14 residues. Germline lookup yields CDR1 LNHDA and CDR2 SQIVND (reference sequence). J gave up 3 bases and V 7 bases, and 5 bases lay outside the gene matches. Here the CDR3 reads CASTMDRGDYGYTF. The CDR3 region has the DNA TGTGCCAGTACCATGGACAGGGGGGACTATGGCTACACCTTC.

This chain uses TRBV6-1 with TRBJ1-2; weak D call: TRBD1 (6 bases). The CDR3 sequence is 13 residues long. The V end lost 3 bases, the J end lost 8 bases, and 13 bases lay between the germline ends. The germline gives CDR1 MNHNS, CDR2 SASEGT. The CDR3 loop reads CASSDRGFRGYTF. Here the CDR3 DNA reads TGTGCCAGCAGTGACAGGGGCTTCCGGGGCTACACCTTC.

The chain employs TRBV7-2 and TRBJ1-3, with 8 bases aligning to TRBD1. Germline CDR1 SGHTA, CDR2 FQGNSA. This CDR3 contains 15 residues. Unmatched junction bases numbered 5, after V lost 2 bases and J lost 5 bases. The CDR3 region is CASSLKRQGRNTIYF. In DNA form, the CDR3 reads TGTGCCAGCAGCTTAAAGAGACAGGGGAGAAACACCATATATTTT.

This chain uses TRBV9 with TRBJ2-1; 8 bases are a match to TRBD2. Trimming at V came to 0 bases and at J to 3 bases, leaving 2 bases not matched to a gene. The CDR3 runs to 15 residues. Germline CDR1 is SGDLS and CDR2 is YYNGEE. CDR3 loop: CASSVAGGNYNEQFF. The CDR3 nucleotides are TGTGCCAGCAGCGTAGCGGGAGGGAACTACAATGAGCAGTTCTTC.

This clone occurred once. The chain recombines TRBV4-1 with TRBJ2-2, with 8 bases aligning to TRBD1. With 1 base clipped from V and 1 base from J, the junction kept 2 bases outside the gene matches. This CDR3 has 16 residues. Germline CDR1 MGHRA, CDR2 YSYEKL. The CDR3 reads CASSQVGTGNTGELFF. For the CDR3, the DNA is TGCGCCAGCAGCCAAGTGGGGACAGGGAACACCGGGGAGCTGTTTTTT.

The rearrangement joins TRBV19 to TRBJ2-1; unclear D gene. Trimming removed 8 bases at V and 0 bases at J, with 11 bases between. Germline CDR1 and CDR2: LNHDA and SQIVND (reference sequence). This CDR3 has 14 amino acids. DNA for the CDR3: TGTGCCAGTTCCCTGCGTTTCTCCTACAATGAGCAGTTCTTC. Protein sequence: CASSLRFSYNEQFF.

This chain uses TRBV21-1 with TRBJ2-1; TRBD2, as called in the table, went unchecked against the DNA. TRBV21-1 is recorded as a pseudogene. The CDR3 runs to 13 residues. In nucleotides, the CDR3 is TGTGCCAGCAGCAAAGACGAGGGAGGGGAGCAGTTCTTC. Its translation is CASSKDEGGEQFF.

The chain links TRBV7-2 to TRBJ2-5, with TRBD1 identical over 7 bases. The CDR3 contains 17 residues. Losses at the gene ends were 2 bases for V and 1 base for J; bases not matched to a gene: 10. The germline CDR1 and CDR2 sequences are SGHTA and FQGNSA. The CDR3 DNA reads as TGTGCCAGCAGCTTATATCGGGACAGAGTTTTCCAAGAGACCCAGTACTTC. Translated, it gives CASSLYRDRVFQETQYF.

V usage is TRBV5-1 and J usage is TRBJ1-3; D is unresolved. CDR3 size: 16 residues. Germline-derived CDR1 and CDR2 are SGHRS and YFSETQ. V was shortened by 1 base and J by 0 bases, with 11 bases between the two germline ends. This CDR3 is CASSLTYRSSGNTIYF. CDR3 bases: TGCGCCAGCAGCTTGACGTACAGAAGCTCTGGAAACACCATATATTTT.

The J gene is TRBJ2-7, the V gene TRBV29-1, with TRBD1 identical over 9 bases. Per the germline V gene, CDR1 is SQVTM and CDR2 is ANQGSEA. The CDR3 runs to 13 residues. V shed 7 bases and J 4 bases; nucleotides not matched to a gene: 8. The CDR3 region is CSAKTGGLYEQYF. CDR3 bases: TGCAGCGCTAAGACAGGGGGACTTTACGAGCAGTACTTC.

This clone was counted a single time. The chain joins TRBV6-5 to TRBJ2-1; possibly TRBD2 for D (6 bases). The CDR3 has 15 residues. V lost 5 bases and J 0 bases, leaving 11 bases between the germline ends. Germline loops: CDR1 MNHEY, CDR2 SVGAGI. Here the CDR3 DNA reads TGTGCCAGCAGTGCCCTAGCGTCCTCCTACAATGAGCAGTTCTTC. Translating gives CASSALASSYNEQFF.

This sequence joins TRBV7-2 and TRBJ2-7; 9 positions agree with TRBD1. The germline V gene has CDR1 SGHTA and CDR2 FQGNSA. This CDR3 contains 15 residues. Trimming removed 3 bases from V and 7 bases from J; junction bases left unmatched: 10. CDR3: CASSFFRDRDGEQYF. The DNA of the CDR3 is TGTGCCAGCAGCTTTTTCCGGGACAGGGATGGGGAGCAGTACTTC.

The chain has TRBV5-1 and TRBJ1-1, with a tentative D call TRBD1 (6 bases). V was pared by 4 bases and J by 10 bases, with 14 bases between. Germline V gene sequence: CDR1 SGHRS, CDR2 YFSETQ. This CDR3 has 12 amino acids. Written as DNA, the CDR3 is TGCGCCAGCAGCCTCGGGGGGCTGGGAGCTTTCTTT. Residues: CASSLGGLGAFF. The variable domain in full, with the rest retrieved from reference TRBV5-1 and TRBJ1-1, is KAGVTQTPRYLIKTRGQQVTLSCSPISGHRSVSWYQQTPGQGLQFLFEYFSETQRNKGNFPGRFSGRQFSNSRSEMNVSTLELGDSALYLCASSLGGLGAFFGQGTRLTVV.

The rearrangement joins TRBV7-2 to TRBJ2-1; the match to TRBD1 covers 7 bases. CDR1 and CDR2 from the germline V gene are SGHTA and FQGNSA. The ends lost 1 base at V and 6 bases at J; junction bases unmatched: 6. The CDR3 length is 15 residues. CDR3: CASSLDWPGGNEQFF. CDR3 nucleotides: TGTGCCAGCAGCTTAGACTGGCCAGGGGGCAATGAGCAGTTCTTC.

The chain has TRBV9 and TRBJ2-7; 8 bases match TRBD2. The V segment lost 7 bases and the J segment 1 base; nucleotides outside the gene matches: 10. The CDR3 runs to 15 residues. Germline-derived CDR1 and CDR2 are SGDLS and YYNGEE. The CDR3 region is CASSRGGEGSYEQYF. The CDR3 coding sequence is TGTGCCAGCTCCCGGGGGGGAGAGGGATCCTACGAGCAGTACTTC.

V gene TRBV13 combines with J gene TRBJ2-2, with 9 positions matching TRBD2. CDR1 is PRHDT, CDR2 FYEKMQ, per germline (reference sequence). This CDR3 region has 16 residues. Trimming at V came to 4 bases and at J to 0 bases, leaving 3 bases not matched to a gene. The CDR3 nucleotides are TGTGCCAGCAGCTACACTAGCGGGCCGAACACCGGGGAGCTGTTTTTT. It yields the protein CASSYTSGPNTGELFF.